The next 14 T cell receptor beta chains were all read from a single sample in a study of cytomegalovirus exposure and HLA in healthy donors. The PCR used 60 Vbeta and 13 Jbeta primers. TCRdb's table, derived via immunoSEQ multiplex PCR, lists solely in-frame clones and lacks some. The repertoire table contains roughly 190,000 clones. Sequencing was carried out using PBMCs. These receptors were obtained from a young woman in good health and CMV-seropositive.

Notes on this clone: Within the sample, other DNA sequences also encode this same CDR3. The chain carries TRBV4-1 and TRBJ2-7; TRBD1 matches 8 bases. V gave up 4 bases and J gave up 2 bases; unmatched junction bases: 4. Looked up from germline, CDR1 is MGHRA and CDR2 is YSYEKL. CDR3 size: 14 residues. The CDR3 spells CASSPRQGTYEQYF. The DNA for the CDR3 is TGCGCCAGCAGCCCGCGACAGGGGACCTACGAGCAGTACTTC.

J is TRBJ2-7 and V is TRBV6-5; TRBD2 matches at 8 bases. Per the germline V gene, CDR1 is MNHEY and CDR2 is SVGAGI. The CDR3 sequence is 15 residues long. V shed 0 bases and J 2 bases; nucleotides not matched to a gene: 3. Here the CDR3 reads CASSYSRRGAYEQYF. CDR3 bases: TGTGCCAGCAGTTACTCAAGGCGGGGGGCCTACGAGCAGTACTTC.

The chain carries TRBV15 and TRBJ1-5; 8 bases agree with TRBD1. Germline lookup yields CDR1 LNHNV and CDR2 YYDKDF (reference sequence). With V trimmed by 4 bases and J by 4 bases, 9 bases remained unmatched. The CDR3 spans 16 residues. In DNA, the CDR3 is TGTGCCACCAGCACGACAGGGGCCGAGAGGAATCAGCCCCAGCATTTT. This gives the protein CATSTTGAERNQPQHF.

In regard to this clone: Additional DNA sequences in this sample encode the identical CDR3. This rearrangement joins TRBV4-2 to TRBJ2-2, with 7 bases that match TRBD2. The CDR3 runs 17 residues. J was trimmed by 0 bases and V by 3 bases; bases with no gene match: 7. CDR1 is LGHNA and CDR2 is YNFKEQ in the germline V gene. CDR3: CASSQVPAGTNTGELFF. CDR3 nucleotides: TGTGCCAGCAGCCAGGTACCAGCGGGGACGAACACCGGGGAGCTGTTTTTT.

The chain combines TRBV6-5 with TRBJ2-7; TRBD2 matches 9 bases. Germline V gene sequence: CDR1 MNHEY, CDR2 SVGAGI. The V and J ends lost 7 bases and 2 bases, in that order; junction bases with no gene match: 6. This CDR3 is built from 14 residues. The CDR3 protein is CASTKSGGPYEQYF. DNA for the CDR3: TGTGCCAGCACCAAAAGCGGGGGGCCCTACGAGCAGTACTTC.

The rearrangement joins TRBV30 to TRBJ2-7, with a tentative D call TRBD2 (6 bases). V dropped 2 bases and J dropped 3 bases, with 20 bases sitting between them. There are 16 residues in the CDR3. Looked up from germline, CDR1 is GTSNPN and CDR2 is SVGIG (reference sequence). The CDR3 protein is CAWSRPSVGGYYEQYF. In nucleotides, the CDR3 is TGTGCCTGGAGTCGACCTAGCGTGGGTGGATACTACGAGCAGTACTTC.

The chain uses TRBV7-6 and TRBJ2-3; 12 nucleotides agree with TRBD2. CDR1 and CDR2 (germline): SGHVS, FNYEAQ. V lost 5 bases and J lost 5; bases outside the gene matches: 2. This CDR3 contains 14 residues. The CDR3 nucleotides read TGTGCCAGCAGCCGACTAGCGGGAGAAGATACGCAGTATTTT. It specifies CASSRLAGEDTQYF.

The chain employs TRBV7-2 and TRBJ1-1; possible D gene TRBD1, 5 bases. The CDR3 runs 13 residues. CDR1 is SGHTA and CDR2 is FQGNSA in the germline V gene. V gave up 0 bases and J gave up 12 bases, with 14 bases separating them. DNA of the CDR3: TGTGCCAGCAGCTTAGCAGGCGGCAGGGCGTCTTTCTTT. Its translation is CASSLAGGRASFF.

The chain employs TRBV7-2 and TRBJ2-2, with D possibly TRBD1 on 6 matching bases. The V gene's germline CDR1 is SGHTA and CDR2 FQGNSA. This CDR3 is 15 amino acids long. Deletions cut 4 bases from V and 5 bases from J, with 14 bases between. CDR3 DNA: TGTGCCAGCAGCTCTCGCTCACAGGGTACCGGGGAGCTGTTTTTT. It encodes CASSSRSQGTGELFF.

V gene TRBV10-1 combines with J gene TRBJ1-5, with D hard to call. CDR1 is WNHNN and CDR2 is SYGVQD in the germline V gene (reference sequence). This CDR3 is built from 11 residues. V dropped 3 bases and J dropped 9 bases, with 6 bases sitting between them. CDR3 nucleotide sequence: TGCGCCAGCAGTGAATCGCGGCCCCAGCATTTT. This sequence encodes CASSESRPQHF.

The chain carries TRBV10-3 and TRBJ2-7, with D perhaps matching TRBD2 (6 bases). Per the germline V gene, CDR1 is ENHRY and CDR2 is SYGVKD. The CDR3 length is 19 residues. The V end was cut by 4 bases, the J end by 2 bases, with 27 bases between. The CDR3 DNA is TGTGCCATCAGTGTAAAAAGTGGTCTCTTAGCGGAAGATGCCTACGAGCAGTACTTC. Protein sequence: CAISVKSGLLAEDAYEQYF.

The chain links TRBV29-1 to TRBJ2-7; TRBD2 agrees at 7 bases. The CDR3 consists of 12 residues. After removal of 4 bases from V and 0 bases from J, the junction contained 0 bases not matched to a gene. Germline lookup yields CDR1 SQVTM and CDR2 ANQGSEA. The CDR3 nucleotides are TGCAGCGTTGGCGGGAGCTCCTACGAGCAGTACTTC. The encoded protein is CSVGGSSYEQYF.

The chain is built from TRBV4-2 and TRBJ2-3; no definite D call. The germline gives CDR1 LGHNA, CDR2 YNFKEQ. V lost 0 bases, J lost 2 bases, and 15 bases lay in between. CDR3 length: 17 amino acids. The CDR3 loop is CASSQEVHLLPTDTQYF. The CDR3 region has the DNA TGTGCCAGCAGCCAAGAGGTCCACCTACTACCCACAGATACGCAGTATTTT.

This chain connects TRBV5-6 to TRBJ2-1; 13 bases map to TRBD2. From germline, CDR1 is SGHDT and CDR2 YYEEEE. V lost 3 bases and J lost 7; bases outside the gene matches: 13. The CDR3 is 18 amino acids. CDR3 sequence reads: CASSSPGLAGVVVNEQFF. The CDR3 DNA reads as TGTGCCAGCAGCTCGCCAGGACTAGCGGGAGTTGTAGTGAATGAGCAGTTCTTC.